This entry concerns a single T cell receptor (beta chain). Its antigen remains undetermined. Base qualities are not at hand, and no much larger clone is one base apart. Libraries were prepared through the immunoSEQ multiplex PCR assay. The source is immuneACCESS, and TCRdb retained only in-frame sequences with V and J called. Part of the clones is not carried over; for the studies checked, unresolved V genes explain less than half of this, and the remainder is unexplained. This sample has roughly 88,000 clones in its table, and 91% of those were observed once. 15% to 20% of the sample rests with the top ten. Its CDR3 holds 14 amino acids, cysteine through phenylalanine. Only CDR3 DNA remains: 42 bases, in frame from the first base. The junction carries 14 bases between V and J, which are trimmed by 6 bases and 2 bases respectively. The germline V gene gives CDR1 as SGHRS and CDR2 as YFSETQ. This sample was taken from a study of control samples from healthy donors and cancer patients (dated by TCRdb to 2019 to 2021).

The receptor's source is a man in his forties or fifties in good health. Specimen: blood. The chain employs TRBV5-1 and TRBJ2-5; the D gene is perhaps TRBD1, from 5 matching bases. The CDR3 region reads CASKLGQGQETQYF. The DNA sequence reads TGCGCCAGCAAGCTTGGGCAGGGACAAGAGACCCAGTACTTC.